Shown below are 23 T cell receptor beta chains from a single sample sequenced in a study of OX40 agonist ivuxolimab in advanced cancers. Sequencing used immunoSEQ multiplex PCR; TCRdb keeps in-frame clones, though not all of them. The data contain roughly 76,000 clones, 70% to 85% of them singletons. This material consisted of CD4+ or CD8+ T cells sorted from blood, taken in a trial of the OX40 agonist ivuxolimab. The source of these receptors is an adult with an advanced solid tumor such as melanoma, head and neck, liver or kidney cancer.

The table lists this clone with a few counts. The chain combines TRBV5-5 with TRBJ1-2; 7 bases map to TRBD1. The CDR3 contains 14 residues. Germline trimming cut 4 bases from V and 2 bases from J; bases unmatched to any gene: 5. Germline V gene data show CDR1 as SGHKS and CDR2 as YYEKEE (reference sequence). Written as DNA, the CDR3 is TGTGCCAGCAGCCCTACAGGGGCCAACTATGGCTACACCTTC. Translating it yields CASSPTGANYGYTF.

CDR3 sequence: CASSFWVSGANVLTF. The CDR3 coding sequence is TGTGCCAGCAGTTTTTGGGTGTCTGGGGCCAACGTCCTGACTTTC. The chain carries TRBV27 and TRBJ2-6; D unresolved. V shed 3 bases and J shed 1 base, with 7 bases lying between them. The CDR3 is 15 amino acids. Per the germline V gene, CDR1 is MNHEY and CDR2 is SMNVEV (reference sequence).

The chain recombines TRBV5-1 with TRBJ1-1, with D hard to call. V lost 4 bases, J lost 0 bases, and 10 bases lay in between. CDR1 SGHRS and CDR2 YFSETQ come from the germline V gene. This CDR3 contains 14 residues. The DNA of the CDR3 is TGCGCCAGCAGCGTGGCCTCGATGAACACTGAAGCTTTCTTT. Protein sequence: CASSVASMNTEAFF.

The genes are TRBV29-1 and TRBJ2-7; TRBD1 matches at 7 bases. CDR3 length equals 13 residues. The V gene end was trimmed by 3 bases and the J gene end by 5 bases; junction bases not matched to a gene: 7. Germline V gene lookup returns CDR1 SQVTM and CDR2 ANQGSEA. CDR3 amino acids: CSVEKTGSDEQYF. CDR3 nucleotide sequence: TGCAGCGTTGAGAAGACAGGGTCCGACGAGCAGTACTTC.

This clone was detected only a few times. The rearrangement uses TRBV7-9 and TRBJ1-2; maybe TRBD1 (6 bases). V lost 4 bases, J lost 3 bases, and 21 bases lay in between. The CDR3 runs 17 residues. The germline V gene has CDR1 SEHNR and CDR2 FQNEAQ (reference sequence). This CDR3 is CASSSGGLTGAHYGYTF. The CDR3 coding sequence is TGTGCCAGCAGCTCCGGGGGATTAACGGGGGCGCACTATGGCTACACCTTC.

This clone was detected once. V usage is TRBV9 and J usage is TRBJ1-2; D remains ambiguous. This CDR3 has 13 amino acids. Germline V gene sequence: CDR1 SGDLS, CDR2 YYNGEE. Trimming removed 0 bases at V and 0 bases at J, with 3 bases between. CDR3 region: CASSVDTNYGYTF. CDR3 nucleotides: TGTGCCAGCAGCGTAGACACTAACTATGGCTACACCTTC.

The chain's CDR3 is CATSRAFEAAGNNSPLHF. The CDR3 coding sequence is TGTGCCACCAGCAGAGCCTTCGAGGCGGCAGGCAATAATTCACCCCTCCACTTT. V and J are TRBV15 and TRBJ1-6; D not certain. CDR3 length equals 18 residues. V shed 1 base and J shed 5 bases, with 18 bases lying between them. Germline V CDR1 and CDR2: LNHNV, YYDKDF (reference sequence).

This rearrangement joins TRBV19 to TRBJ1-1; D is possibly TRBD1 (6 bases). This CDR3 spans 15 amino acids. Trimming removed 4 bases at V and 0 bases at J, with 12 bases between. The germline CDR1 and CDR2 sequences are LNHDA and SQIVND (reference sequence). CDR3 protein: CASSKYTGLNTEAFF. The DNA for the CDR3 is TGTGCCAGTAGTAAATACACAGGGTTGAACACTGAAGCTTTCTTT.

In this sample, this clone turned up a few times. V is TRBV7-6 and J is TRBJ2-3, with D possibly being TRBD2 (6 bases). Trimming removed 3 bases from V and 2 bases from J, with 18 bases in between. Germline CDR1 is SGHVS and CDR2 is FNYEAQ. The CDR3 extends over 17 amino acids. The CDR3 sequence: CASSFVGGRKSTDTQYF. CDR3 DNA: TGTGCCAGCAGCTTTGTGGGGGGACGTAAATCCACAGATACGCAGTATTTT.

The rearrangement uses TRBV23-1 and TRBJ1-3; 8 nucleotides agree with TRBD1. TRBV23-1 is marked as an open reading frame, function uncertain. Trimming took 8 bases from V and 4 from J; bases not matched to a gene: 19. The CDR3 contains 18 residues. The CDR3 spells CASGPPDSYRGMGNTIYF. Here the CDR3 DNA reads TGCGCCAGCGGGCCCCCGGACAGTTACAGGGGGATGGGAAACACCATATATTTT.

This clone has just a few counts. This chain's CDR3 is CASSSPDRGLGEAFF. DNA for the CDR3: TGTGCCAGCAGCTCCCCGGACAGGGGGCTGGGTGAAGCTTTCTTT. The J gene is TRBJ1-1, the V gene TRBV5-4, with 11 bases aligning to TRBD1. V lost 3 bases and J lost 7; bases outside the gene matches: 8. The CDR3 is made up of 15 amino acids. Germline V CDR1 and CDR2: SGHNT, YYREEE (reference sequence).

This chain joins TRBV27 and TRBJ1-2; TRBD1 matches at 11 bases. V lost 6 bases, J lost 4 bases, and 7 bases stayed unmatched. Germline-derived CDR1 and CDR2 are MNHEY and SMNVEV (reference sequence). This CDR3 contains 15 residues. The CDR3 bases are TGTGCCAGCAGCAGGACAGGGGGCCTTAGCTATGGCTACACCTTC. Translating gives CASSRTGGLSYGYTF.

This clone was counted once. Other DNA sequences within the sample encode an identical CDR3. V is TRBV29-1 and J is TRBJ2-7; D could derive from TRBD1 or TRBD2 (6 bases each). CDR3 length equals 14 residues. Germline values: CDR1 SQVTM, CDR2 ANQGSEA. V gave up 1 base and J gave up 5 bases, with 15 bases separating them. CDR3: CSVEGGPGADEQYF. DNA of the CDR3: TGCAGCGTTGAAGGGGGTCCGGGGGCTGACGAGCAGTACTTC.

This chain uses TRBV5-1 with TRBJ1-2; D uncertain. This CDR3 is 14 amino acids long. The germline V gene encodes CDR1 SGHRS and CDR2 YFSETQ. Deletions cut 0 bases from V and 8 bases from J, with 14 bases between. The CDR3 is CASSLDWSVGGYTF. CDR3 bases: TGCGCCAGCAGCTTGGATTGGTCCGTGGGAGGCTACACCTTC.

V gene TRBV2 combines with J gene TRBJ1-6; no firm D call. The CDR3 is 15 residues long. Germline CDR1 reads SNHLY; CDR2 reads FYNNEI. V lost 3 bases and J lost 12, with 18 bases in between. The CDR3 reads CASSDNEGSGRPLHF. CDR3 nucleotide sequence: TGTGCCAGCAGTGATAACGAGGGTTCTGGAAGACCCCTCCACTTT.

This clone was seen a handful of times. The chain is built from TRBV10-3 and TRBJ1-2; perhaps TRBD1 as D (5 bases). Trimming left V 3 bases short and J 8 bases short, with 10 bases between. This CDR3 region has 12 residues. Germline lookup yields CDR1 ENHRY and CDR2 SYGVKD. CDR3 nucleotide sequence: TGTGCCATCAGTGACAGGGAAGGGGGCTACACCTTC. It specifies CAISDREGGYTF.

The chain is built from TRBV18 and TRBJ2-6; tentatively, D is TRBD1 or TRBD2 (5 bases each). V shed 4 bases and J shed 0 bases, with 13 bases lying between them. This CDR3 contains 17 residues. Looked up from germline, CDR1 is KGHSH and CDR2 is LQKENI. The CDR3 region has the DNA TGTGCCAGCTCACTGGGGGTTTTAGTCTCTGGGGCCAACGTCCTGACTTTC. Translating gives CASSLGVLVSGANVLTF.

CDR3 in DNA: TGTGCCAGCAGTTACTCGGCCAGATTAGGTGAAAAACTGTTTTTT. It specifies CASSYSARLGEKLFF. The rearrangement links TRBV6-5 to TRBJ1-4, with no clear D. The V end was cut by 0 bases, the J end by 7 bases, with 12 bases between. The CDR3 totals 15 residues. Germline V gives CDR1 MNHEY, CDR2 SVGAGI.

This rearrangement joins TRBV27 to TRBJ2-3; 13 nucleotides align to TRBD2. The CDR3 sequence is 16 residues long. J was trimmed by 2 bases and V by 5 bases; bases with no gene match: 4. Germline lookup yields CDR1 MNHEY and CDR2 SMNVEV (reference sequence). Here the CDR3 DNA reads TGTGCCAGCAGTCTGGGACTAGCGGGGATCACAGATACGCAGTATTTT. Its translation is CASSLGLAGITDTQYF.

The V and J genes are TRBV7-6 and TRBJ1-4, with 9 bases that match TRBD1. Germline V gene sequence: CDR1 SGHVS, CDR2 FNYEAQ. The ends lost 5 bases at V and 14 bases at J; junction bases unmatched: 15. The CDR3 consists of 15 residues. The CDR3 nucleotides are TGTGCCAGCAGCCCCGTGCCGGGACAGGGAACGGTGCTGTTTTTT. Protein sequence: CASSPVPGQGTVLFF.

The V and J genes are TRBV5-1 and TRBJ2-3, with D unclear. With 3 bases removed from V and 0 bases from J, the gap between germline ends came to 5 bases. The CDR3 has 13 amino acids. Germline CDR1 is SGHRS and CDR2 is YFSETQ. Here the CDR3 DNA reads TGCGCCAGCAGCTCAACTAGCACAGATACGCAGTATTTT. It is translated as CASSSTSTDTQYF.

The chain uses TRBV7-9 and TRBJ1-2, with 9 bases identical to TRBD1. V was pared by 2 bases and J by 4 bases, with 8 bases of the junction left unmatched. Germline values: CDR1 SEHNR, CDR2 FQNEAQ (reference sequence). This CDR3 region has 16 residues. CDR3 sequence (DNA): TGTGCCAGCAGCTTAACAGGGGGCTCAAGGGCCTATGGCTACACCTTC. As protein: CASSLTGGSRAYGYTF.

The chain has TRBV9 and TRBJ1-1; D remains unclear. Trimming pared 4 bases from V and 3 bases from J, leaving 13 bases between. This CDR3 has 14 residues. CDR1 is SGDLS, CDR2 YYNGEE, per germline. This chain's CDR3 is CASSFESWDTEAFF. CDR3 sequence (DNA): TGTGCCAGCAGCTTCGAGAGTTGGGACACTGAAGCTTTCTTT.